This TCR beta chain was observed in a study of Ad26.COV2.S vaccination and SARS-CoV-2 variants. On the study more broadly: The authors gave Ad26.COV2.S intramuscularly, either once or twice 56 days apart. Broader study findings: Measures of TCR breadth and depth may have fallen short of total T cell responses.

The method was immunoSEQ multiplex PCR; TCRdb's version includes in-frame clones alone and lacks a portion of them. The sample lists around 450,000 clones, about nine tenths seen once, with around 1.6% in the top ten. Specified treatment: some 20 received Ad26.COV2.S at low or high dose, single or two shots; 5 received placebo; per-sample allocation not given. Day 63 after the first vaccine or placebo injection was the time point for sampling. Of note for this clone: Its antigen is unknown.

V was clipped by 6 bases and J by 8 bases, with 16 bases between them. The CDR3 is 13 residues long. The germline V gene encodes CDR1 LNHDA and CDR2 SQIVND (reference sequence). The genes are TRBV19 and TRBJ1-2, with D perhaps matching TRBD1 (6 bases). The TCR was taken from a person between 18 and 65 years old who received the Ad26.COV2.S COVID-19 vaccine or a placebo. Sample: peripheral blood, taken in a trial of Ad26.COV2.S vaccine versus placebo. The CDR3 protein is CASSRDRYRGYTF. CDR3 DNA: TGTGCCAGTAGCAGAGACAGGTATCGAGGCTACACCTTC. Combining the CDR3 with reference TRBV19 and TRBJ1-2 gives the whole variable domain DGGITQSPKYLFRKEGQNVTLSCEQNLNHDAMYWYRQDPGQGLRLIYYSQIVNDFQKGDIAEGYSVSREKKESFPLTVTSAQKNPTAFYLCASSRDRYRGYTFGSGTRLTVV.